These T cell receptor beta chains were read from a single sample in a study of vaccination effects on CD4 cells after COVID-19. Some clones are missing from TCRdb's copy, which holds only in-frame ones; the method was immunoSEQ multiplex PCR. This table has around 83,000 clones, around 74% appearing once. These receptors have no identified antigens. Specimen: CD4+ T cells from PBMCs cultured with HCoV-229E spike peptides, collected before COVID-19 vaccination. These receptors came from a human donor who received a COVID-19 vaccine. Each CDR3 is given with its conserved first and last residue. A D gene is named only where the DNA matches it firmly. The size field is filled for only some rows; it gives once, few, many or a size class.

J,D,V,size,CDR3,DNA
TRBJ2-6,-,TRBV5-1,-,CASSSQDSGANVLTF,TGCGCCAGCAGCTCCCAGGACTCTGGGGCCAACGTCCTGACTTTC
TRBJ1-1,TRBD1,TRBV7-2,-,CASSWRGQGEAFF,TGTGCCAGCAGCTGGAGGGGACAGGGAGAGGCTTTCTTT
TRBJ2-2,TRBD1,TRBV24-1,few,CATSGTGGRDTGELFF,TGTGCCACCTCCGGGACAGGGGGCCGGGACACCGGGGAGCTGTTTTTT
TRBJ1-6,-,TRBV20-1,few,CSGREGPLHF,TGCAGTGGCAGGGAGGGACCCCTCCACTTT
TRBJ2-5,-,TRBV2,-,CASSGVNQETQYF,TGTGCCAGCAGTGGGGTTAACCAAGAGACCCAGTACTTC
TRBJ1-2,-,TRBV7-2,-,CASSLGGTTTGYGYTF,TGTGCCAGCAGCTTAGGAGGGACCACCACGGGCTATGGCTACACCTTC
TRBJ1-4,-,TRBV19,-,CASSIGEARDEKLFF,TGTGCCAGTAGTATAGGGGAGGCACGGGACGAAAAACTGTTTTTT
TRBJ2-2,TRBD1,TRBV2,few,CASSLLGQGFAGELFF,TGTGCCAGCAGTCTATTAGGACAGGGTTTCGCCGGGGAGCTGTTTTTT
TRBJ1-4,-,TRBV5-1,-,CASSLGRFNEKLFF,TGCGCCAGCAGCTTGGGACGGTTTAATGAAAAACTGTTTTTT
TRBJ2-2,-,TRBV27,-,CASSFSNTGELFF,TGTGCCAGCAGTTTTTCGAACACCGGGGAGCTGTTTTTT
TRBJ2-5,TRBD2,TRBV5-1,-,CASSPRLAGEGETQYF,TGCGCCAGCAGCCCCCGACTAGCGGGGGAGGGAGAGACCCAGTACTTC
TRBJ2-1,TRBD2,TRBV27,-,CASSLIAGGKHNEQFF,TGTGCCAGCAGTCTAATAGCGGGGGGAAAACACAATGAGCAGTTCTTC
TRBJ1-1,-,TRBV3-1/TRBV3-2,-,CASSQDLGRKTEAFF,TGTGCCAGCAGCCAAGATTTGGGTAGGAAAACTGAAGCTTTCTTT
TRBJ2-2,-,TRBV30,-,CAWKVRVNTGELFF,TGTGCCTGGAAGGTCAGGGTTAACACCGGGGAGCTGTTTTTT
TRBJ2-5,TRBD2,TRBV6-6,-,CASSQGLAGVKSETQYF,TGTGCCAGCAGTCAGGGACTAGCGGGGGTAAAATCAGAGACCCAGTACTTC
TRBJ1-2,-,TRBV18,-,CASSPGQSDSGYTF,TGTGCCAGCTCACCTGGGCAGTCCGATTCTGGCTACACCTTC
TRBJ2-3,-,TRBV11-2,-,CASSLGTPTDTQYF,TGTGCCAGCAGCTTAGGTACCCCCACAGATACGCAGTATTTT
TRBJ2-2,-,TRBV6-5,once,CASSYGGNTNTGELFF,TGTGCCAGCAGTTACGGGGGTAACACGAACACCGGGGAGCTGTTTTTT
TRBJ2-1,TRBD1,TRBV6-4,-,CASRPGQGNNEQFF,TGTGCCAGCAGACCGGGACAGGGAAACAATGAGCAGTTCTTC
TRBJ1-6,-,TRBV9,-,CASSVSWGGSSPLHF,TGTGCCAGCAGCGTTAGTTGGGGGGGAAGTTCACCCCTCCACTTT
TRBJ2-2,TRBD1,TRBV12-5,-,CASVRQGTGELFF,TGTGCTAGTGTCCGACAGGGGACCGGGGAGCTGTTTTTT
TRBJ1-1,-,TRBV18,once,CASSPSMTDMTEAFF,TGTGCCAGCTCACCTTCCATGACAGACATGACTGAAGCTTTCTTT
TRBJ2-5,-,TRBV5-1,-,CASTWGPLQETQYF,TGCGCCAGCACATGGGGACCCCTTCAAGAGACCCAGTACTTC
TRBJ1-6,-,TRBV19,-,CASSIAAQGWNSPLHF,TGTGCCAGTAGTATAGCTGCACAGGGTTGGAATTCACCCCTCCACTTT
TRBJ1-2,-,TRBV3-1/TRBV3-2,once,CASSQGGGSYGYTF,TGTGCCAGCAGCCAAGGAGGGGGAAGCTATGGCTACACCTTC